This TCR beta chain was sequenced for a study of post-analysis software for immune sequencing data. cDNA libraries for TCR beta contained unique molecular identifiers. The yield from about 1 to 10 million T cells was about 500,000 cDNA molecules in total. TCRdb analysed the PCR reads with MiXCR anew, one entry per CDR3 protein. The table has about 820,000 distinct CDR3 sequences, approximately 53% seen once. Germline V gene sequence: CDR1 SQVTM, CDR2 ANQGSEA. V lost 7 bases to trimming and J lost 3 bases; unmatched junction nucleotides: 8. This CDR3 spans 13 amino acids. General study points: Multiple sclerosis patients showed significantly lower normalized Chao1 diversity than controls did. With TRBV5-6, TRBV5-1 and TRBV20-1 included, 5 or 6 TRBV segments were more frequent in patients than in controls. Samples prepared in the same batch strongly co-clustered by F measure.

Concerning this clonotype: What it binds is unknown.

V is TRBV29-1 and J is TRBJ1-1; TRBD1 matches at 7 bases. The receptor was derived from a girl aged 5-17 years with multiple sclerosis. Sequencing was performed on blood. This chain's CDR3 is CSGARGTYTEAFF. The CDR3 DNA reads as TGCAGCGGAGCCAGGGGGACGTACACTGAAGCTTTCTTT.